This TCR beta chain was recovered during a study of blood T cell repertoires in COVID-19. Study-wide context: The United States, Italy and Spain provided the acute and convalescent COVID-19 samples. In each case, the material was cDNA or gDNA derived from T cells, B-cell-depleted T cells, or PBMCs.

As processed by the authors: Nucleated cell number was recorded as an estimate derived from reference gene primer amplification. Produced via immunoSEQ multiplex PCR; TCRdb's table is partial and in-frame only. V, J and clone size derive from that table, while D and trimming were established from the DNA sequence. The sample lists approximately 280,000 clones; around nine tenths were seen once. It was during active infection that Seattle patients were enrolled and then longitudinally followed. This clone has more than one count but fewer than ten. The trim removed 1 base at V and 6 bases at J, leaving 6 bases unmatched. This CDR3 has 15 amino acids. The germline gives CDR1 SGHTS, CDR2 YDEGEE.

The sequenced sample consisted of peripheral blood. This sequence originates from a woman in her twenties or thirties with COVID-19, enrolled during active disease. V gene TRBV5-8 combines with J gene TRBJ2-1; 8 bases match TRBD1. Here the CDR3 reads CASSLQGAPLNEQFF. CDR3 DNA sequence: TGTGCCAGCAGCTTGCAGGGGGCCCCCCTCAATGAGCAGTTCTTC.